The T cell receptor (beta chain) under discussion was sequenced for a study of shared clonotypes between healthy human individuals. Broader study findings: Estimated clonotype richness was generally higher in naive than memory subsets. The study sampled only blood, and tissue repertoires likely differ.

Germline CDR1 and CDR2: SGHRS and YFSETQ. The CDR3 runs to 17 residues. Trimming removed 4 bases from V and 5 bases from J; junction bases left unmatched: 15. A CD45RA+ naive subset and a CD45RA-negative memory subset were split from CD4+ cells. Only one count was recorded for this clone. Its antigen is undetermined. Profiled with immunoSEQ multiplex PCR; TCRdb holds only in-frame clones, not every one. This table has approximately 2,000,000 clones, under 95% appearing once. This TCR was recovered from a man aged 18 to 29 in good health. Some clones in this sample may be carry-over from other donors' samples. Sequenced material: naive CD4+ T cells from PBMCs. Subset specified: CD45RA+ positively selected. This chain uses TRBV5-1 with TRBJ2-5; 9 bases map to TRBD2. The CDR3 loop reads CASSTGTSSYLGETQYF. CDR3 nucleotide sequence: TGCGCCAGCAGCACCGGGACTAGCTCTTACCTGGGGGAGACCCAGTACTTC.